The rows below give T cell receptor beta chains drawn from one sample of a study of blood T cell repertoires in COVID-19. Libraries were prepared by immunoSEQ multiplex PCR; TCRdb keeps only in-frame clonotypes and omits some of them. The table has 200,000 to 250,000 clones, 92% seen once. Sequencing was done on a sample of peripheral blood. These receptors were obtained from a man aged 30-40 years with acute or convalescent COVID-19. Both conserved end residues are part of each CDR3. D genes are given only for firm matches. Not every row has a clone size; where given, it reads once, few, many or a size class.

>TRBJ1-2|TRBV14|TRBD1|NA
CASSQGQGYGYTF
TGTGCCAGCAGCCAGGGACAGGGATATGGCTACACCTTC
>TRBJ2-2|TRBV13|TRBD2|once
CASSVTSGRNTGELFF
TGTGCCAGCAGCGTGACTAGCGGCCGAAACACCGGGGAGCTGTTTTTT
>TRBJ2-7|TRBV4-2|NA|NA
CASSQLTRYEQYF
TGTGCCAGCAGCCAATTAACGCGGTACGAGCAGTACTTC
>TRBJ2-7|TRBV28|NA|NA
CASSGHLYEQYF
TGTGCCAGCTCGGGACACCTTTACGAGCAGTACTTC
>TRBJ2-4|TRBV23-1|NA|NA
CASSPRTDPNIQYF
TGCGCCAGCAGTCCTCGGACAGACCCAAACATTCAGTACTTC
>TRBJ2-7|TRBV28|NA|NA
CASRISGSYEQYF
TGTGCCAGCAGAATTAGCGGTTCCTACGAGCAGTACTTC
>TRBJ2-2|TRBV6-1|NA|NA
CASSEGLLNTGELFF
TGTGCCAGCAGTGAGGGGCTGTTAAACACCGGGGAGCTGTTTTTT
>TRBJ2-3|TRBV7-9|NA|NA
CASSLLWASTDTQYF
TGTGCCAGCAGCTTACTCTGGGCTAGCACAGATACGCAGTATTTT
>TRBJ2-7|TRBV5-1|NA|NA
CASSLPGQGRYEQYF
TGCGCCAGCAGCTTGCCAGGGCAGGGTCGCTACGAGCAGTACTTC
>TRBJ2-5|TRBV4-1|NA|NA
CASSLLLIETQYF
TGCGCCAGCAGCCTCCTATTAATAGAGACCCAGTACTTC
>TRBJ1-4|TRBV25-1|NA|NA
CASISTGATNEKLFF
TGTGCCAGCATCTCTACGGGTGCAACTAATGAAAAACTGTTTTTT
>TRBJ2-7|TRBV5-4|NA|NA
CASSLSHNYEQYF
TGTGCCAGCAGCTTGAGCCATAATTACGAGCAGTACTTC
>TRBJ2-5|TRBV19|NA|NA
CASMGGAGTQYF
TGTGCCAGTATGGGGGGAGCCGGGACCCAGTACTTC
>TRBJ2-7|TRBV4-2|TRBD1|NA
CASSLDRDEQYF
TGTGCCAGCAGCCTAGACAGGGACGAGCAGTACTTC
>TRBJ2-3|TRBV9|NA|NA
CASVSPSTDTQYF
TGTGCCAGCGTTAGTCCTAGCACAGATACGCAGTATTTT
>TRBJ2-3|TRBV6-5|NA|NA
CASSYDGTDTQYF
TGTGCCAGCAGTTACGACGGGACAGATACGCAGTATTTT
>TRBJ1-5|TRBV6-2/TRBV6-3|TRBD1|once
CASSYGGTVPQHF
TGTGCCAGCAGTTATGGTGGGACAGTCCCCCAGCATTTT
>TRBJ1-3|TRBV19|NA|NA
CASSLQGLSGNTIYF
TGTGCCAGTAGTCTCCAGGGGTTATCTGGAAACACCATATATTTT
>TRBJ1-2|TRBV11-2|TRBD1|NA
CASSLTGVYGYTF
TGTGCCAGCAGTTTAACAGGGGTCTATGGCTACACCTTC
>TRBJ2-5|TRBV5-4|TRBD2|once
CASSFGLAGGFETQYF
TGTGCCAGCAGCTTCGGACTAGCGGGAGGATTTGAGACCCAGTACTTC
>TRBJ2-7|TRBV30|TRBD1|NA
CAWSSPSRRGLYEQYF
TGTGCCTGGAGTTCGCCGTCCCGCAGGGGGCTATACGAGCAGTACTTC
>TRBJ2-6|TRBV18|NA|NA
CASSHRGGGANVLTF
TGTGCCAGCTCGCACAGGGGAGGTGGGGCCAACGTCCTGACTTTC
>TRBJ1-6|TRBV27|TRBD1|NA
CASSLTGTSYNSPLHF
TGTGCCAGCAGTCTGACAGGGACGTCCTATAATTCACCCCTCCACTTT
>TRBJ2-3|TRBV24-1|NA|once
CATVGRVGTDTQYF
TGTGCCACCGTTGGTCGGGTTGGCACAGATACGCAGTATTTT
>TRBJ2-5|TRBV28|TRBD1|NA
CASSHQRTGALQETQYF
TGTGCCAGCAGCCATCAACGGACAGGGGCACTCCAAGAGACCCAGTACTTC
>TRBJ2-5|TRBV28|TRBD2|NA
CASSTLSGLAGGGETQYF
TGTGCCAGCAGTACCCTCTCCGGACTAGCGGGTGGGGGTGAGACCCAGTACTTC
>TRBJ2-2|TRBV11-3|TRBD2|NA
CASRERGNTGELFF
TGTGCCAGCAGGGAGCGGGGAAACACCGGGGAGCTGTTTTTT
>TRBJ2-1|TRBV7-9|TRBD2|NA
CASSRAGGQFF
TGTGCCAGCAGTCGAGCGGGAGGGCAGTTCTTC
>TRBJ2-7|TRBV3-1/TRBV3-2|TRBD1|NA
CASSRRDRGYEQYF
TGTGCCAGCAGCCGCCGGGACAGGGGCTACGAGCAGTACTTC
>TRBJ2-7|TRBV18|TRBD1|NA
CASSWGQGELYEQYF
TGTGCCAGCTCATGGGGACAGGGGGAATTATACGAGCAGTACTTC
>TRBJ2-3|TRBV5-5|TRBD2|NA
CASNLERGAADTQYF
TGTGCCAGCAATTTGGAGCGGGGGGCCGCAGATACGCAGTATTTT
>TRBJ2-3|TRBV27|NA|NA
CASSKYTDTQYF
TGTGCCAGCAGTAAATACACAGATACGCAGTATTTT
>TRBJ2-2|TRBV5-1|TRBD1|NA
CASSSPGQPNTGELFF
TGCGCCAGCAGCTCGCCGGGACAGCCGAACACCGGGGAGCTGTTTTTT
>TRBJ1-6|TRBV9|NA|NA
CASSVDSPRNSPLHF
TGTGCCAGCAGCGTGGACAGCCCCCGAAATTCACCCCTCCACTTT
>TRBJ2-1|TRBV18|NA|NA
CASSPLWQVNEQFF
TGTGCCAGCTCACCTCTCTGGCAGGTCAATGAGCAGTTCTTC
>TRBJ1-2|TRBV3-1/TRBV3-2|TRBD1|once
CASSLIPGQGYGYTF
TGTGCCAGCAGCTTAATCCCGGGACAGGGCTATGGCTACACCTTC
>TRBJ1-2|TRBV4-1|NA|NA
CASSQAPGTFYGYTF
TGCGCCAGCAGCCAAGCCCCCGGGACATTTTATGGCTACACCTTC
>TRBJ1-2|TRBV7-3|NA|NA
CASSPDTNYGYTF
TGTGCCAGCAGCCCTGACACCAACTATGGCTACACCTTC
>TRBJ2-1|TRBV10-1|NA|NA
CASSEGLSNEQFF
TGCGCCAGCAGTGAGGGACTCTCCAATGAGCAGTTCTTC
>TRBJ2-3|TRBV19|TRBD1|NA
CASREGQGDSGLQYF
TGTGCCAGTAGAGAGGGACAGGGCGATTCGGGGTTGCAGTATTTT
>TRBJ2-1|TRBV12-3/TRBV12-4|NA|NA
CASSEGIGQFF
TGTGCCAGCAGCGAGGGTATTGGGCAGTTCTTC
>TRBJ2-7|TRBV3-1/TRBV3-2|TRBD2|few
CASSPAGGEQYF
TGTGCCAGCAGCCCAGCCGGGGGGGAGCAGTACTTC
>TRBJ1-5|TRBV19|TRBD1|NA
CASRDGDRVDNQPQHF
TGTGCCAGTAGAGATGGTGACAGGGTAGACAATCAGCCCCAGCATTTT
>TRBJ1-6|TRBV25-1|NA|once
CASTPTRGVSPLHF
TGTGCCAGCACACCCACGCGGGGAGTATCACCCCTCCACTTT
>TRBJ2-7|TRBV6-8|TRBD2|NA
CASSLSGRAHEQYF
TGTGCCAGCAGCCTTAGCGGGAGGGCCCACGAGCAGTACTTC
>TRBJ2-2|TRBV23-1|TRBD2|NA
CASRLAGNAGGELFF
TGCGCCAGCAGACTAGCGGGAAATGCTGGCGGGGAGCTGTTTTTT
>TRBJ2-1|TRBV3-1/TRBV3-2|NA|NA
CASSPLGAGYNEQFF
TGTGCCAGCAGCCCGCTAGGGGCGGGGTACAATGAGCAGTTCTTC
>TRBJ1-2|TRBV6-5|NA|NA
CASSYGRYREGKGYTF
TGTGCCAGCAGTTACGGACGATACAGGGAAGGGAAAGGCTACACCTTC
>TRBJ1-6|TRBV6-5|TRBD1|NA
CASSYSRQGNSPLHF
TGTGCCAGCAGTTACTCTCGACAGGGGAATTCACCCCTCCACTTT
>TRBJ2-7|TRBV6-6|NA|NA
CASSYSVTGAFYEQYF
TGTGCCAGCAGTTACTCGGTAACGGGAGCCTTCTACGAGCAGTACTTC
>TRBJ2-3|TRBV9|TRBD2|NA
CASSVAGGLADTQYF
TGTGCCAGCAGCGTAGCGGGGGGGTTGGCAGATACGCAGTATTTT
>TRBJ2-7|TRBV27|TRBD1|NA
CASWGTGRYEQYF
TGTGCCAGCTGGGGGACAGGGCGCTACGAGCAGTACTTC
>TRBJ2-5|TRBV5-4|TRBD2|NA
CASSSRTSGGSVETQYF
TGTGCCAGCAGCTCGAGGACTAGCGGTGGTAGTGTAGAGACCCAGTACTTC
>TRBJ2-2|TRBV5-1|TRBD2|once
CASSLERRGVAGELFF
TGCGCCAGCAGCTTGGAGCGGCGGGGGGTTGCCGGGGAGCTGTTTTTT
>TRBJ1-1|TRBV18|NA|NA
CASSPSAGTRNTEAFF
TGTGCCAGCTCACCGTCTGCCGGGACACGGAACACTGAAGCTTTCTTT
>TRBJ1-5|TRBV18|NA|NA
CASSPGANQPQHF
TGTGCCAGCTCACCAGGGGCGAATCAGCCCCAGCATTTT
>TRBJ2-3|TRBV25-1|NA|NA
CASSLGAPSNTQYF
TGTGCCAGCAGTTTGGGGGCACCTTCGAATACGCAGTATTTT
>TRBJ1-2|TRBV12-3/TRBV12-4|NA|NA
CASSSPTKYGYTF
TGTGCCAGCAGTTCACCGACTAAATATGGCTACACCTTC
>TRBJ1-5|TRBV5-1|NA|NA
CASSLYGLDSNQPQHF
TGCGCCAGCAGCTTGTATGGGCTGGATAGCAATCAGCCCCAGCATTTT
>TRBJ1-6|TRBV18|NA|NA
CASSPVDRSVRSPLHF
TGTGCCAGCTCACCTGTTGATCGATCGGTTCGTTCACCCCTCCACTTT